This TCR beta chain emerged from a study of T cells in Graves' hyperthyroidism and ophthalmopathy. Study conclusions and caveats: Ophthalmopathy was model-predicted a median around 6.7 months pre-onset.

Amplified TCR beta CDR3 regions derived from RNA transcripts. Carried out on the TCR CDR3, a first-round RT-PCR used the HTBI primer set. TCRdb independently ran MiXCR on the multiplex PCR reads; one entry per CDR3 protein. The sample gives hundreds of thousands of distinct CDR3 sequences, about 15% of which show up once; about 4% is in the top ten. Together with thyroid ultrasound, orbital computed tomography, serum thyroxine and TRAb, clinical symptoms were used for diagnoses. This clonotype has just a few counts. Its target is not known. The CDR3 has 12 residues. V was trimmed by 2 bases and J by 5 bases, leaving 7 bases between them. Germline values: CDR1 DFQATT, CDR2 SNEGSKA (reference sequence).

Sequenced input: blood. V gene TRBV20-1 combines with J gene TRBJ1-5; D unclear. The receptor's source is a woman aged 40 to 50 with Graves' ophthalmopathy. CDR3 protein: CSARIGDQPQHF. In nucleotides, the CDR3 is TGCAGTGCTAGAATTGGGGATCAGCCCCAGCATTTT.